The clone carrying this T cell receptor beta chain has only a few counts. What it recognizes is unknown. There were TCR beta CDR3 regions amplified from RNA transcripts. An initial round of RT-PCR targeting the TCR CDR3 relied on the HTBI primer set. Each CDR3 protein gets one entry after TCRdb re-called the multiplex PCR reads with MiXCR. Of around 60,000 distinct CDR3 sequences listed, 49% were seen once; the top ten hold roughly an eighth. These data originate in a study of T cells in Graves' hyperthyroidism and ophthalmopathy. General observations from the study: Most expanded thyroid clonotypes above 0.001 also appeared in blood.

The CDR3 has 17 amino acids. J lost 5 bases, V lost 0 bases, and 8 bases had no gene match. The germline CDR1 and CDR2 sequences are LGHDT and YNNKEL (reference sequence). The study included ophthalmopathy patients with Clinical Activity Score at least 3, NOSPECS grade at least 4 and duration under 3 months. Reasons for excluding patients were uncontrolled infection, other autoimmune disease, pregnancy or lactation. It was 8 to 10 ml of fresh peripheral blood that supplied the PBMCs. Input material: blood. The rearrangement joins TRBV3-1 to TRBJ2-2, with TRBD2 identical over 8 bases. The sequence was collected from a young woman with Graves' ophthalmopathy. In DNA form, the CDR3 reads TGTGCCAGCAGCCAAGATGCGGCGGGAGGCAAGACCGGGGAGCTGTTTTTT. It encodes CASSQDAAGGKTGELFF.